These 14 T cell receptor beta chains originate from one sample sequenced in a study of monozygotic twins with inflammatory bowel disease. With the 5' RACE reads reprocessed, TCRdb shows one record per CDR3 protein and no DNA. The data show about 210,000 distinct CDR3 sequences, and the top ten clones hold less than 2%. Sequencing was performed on blood. The receptors originated from a human donor with ulcerative colitis or Crohn's disease, or a healthy co-twin of an affected twin (not recorded which).

The CDR3 loop is CASSERQGNTEAFF. This sequence joins TRBV7-9 and TRBJ1-1; TCRdb designates TRBD1, a call that cannot be tested without DNA. Looked up from germline, CDR1 is SEHNR and CDR2 is FQNEAQ (reference sequence). There are 14 residues in the CDR3.

The chain couples TRBV12-3 or TRBV12-4 to TRBJ2-3. This CDR3 is 14 amino acids long. The CDR3 sequence: CASSSWQQQDTQYF.

The chain is built from TRBV6-1 and TRBJ2-5; TCRdb names TRBD1, which stays unverified in the absence of DNA. This CDR3 has 14 amino acids. The germline V gene has CDR1 MNHNS and CDR2 SASEGT. CDR3 protein: CASTQRWGGETQYF.

The chain carries TRBV7-6 and TRBJ1-4; TCRdb proposes TRBD1, but this gene call is untestable without DNA. Germline V gene sequence: CDR1 SGHVS, CDR2 FNYEAQ. The CDR3 has 16 residues. This CDR3 is CASSPGSTRVNEKLFF. The full variable domain, in which reference TRBV7-6 and TRBJ1-4 provide the parts outside the CDR3, is GAGVSQSPRYKVTKRGQDVALRCDPISGHVSLYWYRQALGQGPEFLTYFNYEAQQDKSGLPNDRFSAERPEGSISTLTIQRTEQRDSAMYRCASSPGSTRVNEKLFFGSGTQLSVL.

The chain has TRBV20-1 and TRBJ2-6. The CDR3 is made up of 13 amino acids. In germline, CDR1 is DFQATT, CDR2 SNEGSKA (reference sequence). The CDR3 is CSAFRSGANVLTF.

The chain joins TRBV5-5 to TRBJ1-5. The CDR3 consists of 14 residues. CDR1 and CDR2 (germline): SGHKS, YYEKEE (reference sequence). The CDR3 loop reads CASSLRISNQPQHF. The variable domain in full, with the rest retrieved from reference TRBV5-5 and TRBJ1-5, is DAGVTQSPTHLIKTRGQQVTLRCSPISGHKSVSWYQQVLGQGPQFIFQYYEKEERGRGNFPDRFSARQFPNYSSELNVNALLLGDSALYLCASSLRISNQPQHFGDGTRLSIL.

The rearrangement uses TRBV6-1 and TRBJ2-1; TCRdb lists TRBD2, though no DNA is available to test this call. In germline, CDR1 is MNHNS, CDR2 SASEGT. The CDR3 runs 13 residues. The CDR3 sequence is CASSRAEGGLQFF.

The chain couples TRBV7-2 to TRBJ1-6; absent DNA, TCRdb's TRBD1 call cannot be checked. This CDR3 spans 17 amino acids. CDR1 and CDR2 from the germline V gene are SGHTA and FQGNSA. This CDR3 reads CASSSDSLYSYNSPLHF. Looking up the rest from reference TRBV7-2 and TRBJ1-6 gives the full variable domain: GAGVSQSPSNKVTEKGKDVELRCDPISGHTALYWYRQSLGQGLEFLIYFQGNSAPDKSGLPSDRFSAERTGGSVSTLTIQRTQQEDSAVYLCASSSDSLYSYNSPLHFGNGTRLTVT.

The chain carries TRBV20-1 and TRBJ2-2; TCRdb calls TRBD1, which cannot be checked without DNA. CDR3 length equals 15 residues. Per germline, CDR1 DFQATT and CDR2 SNEGSKA (reference sequence). CDR3 sequence: CSARVTQGTTGELFF.

The gene calls are TRBV5-6 and TRBJ1-4. This CDR3 has 19 residues. CDR1 and CDR2 from the germline V gene are SGHDT and YYEEEE. This CDR3 reads CASSLRDRVGLTRPEKLFF.

This chain links TRBV12-3 or TRBV12-4 with TRBJ1-1; there is no DNA to check the TCRdb D call of TRBD1. The CDR3 sequence is 11 residues long. CDR3 amino acids: CASTKPGEAFF.

The rearrangement uses TRBV7-8 and TRBJ1-2. CDR1 and CDR2 (germline): SGHVS, FQNEAQ. CDR3 length: 16 residues. The chain's CDR3 is CASSLEVRVTNYGYTF.

The gene calls are TRBV4-1 and TRBJ2-5. The germline V gene encodes CDR1 MGHRA and CDR2 YSYEKL. This CDR3 is 15 amino acids long. CDR3 protein: CASSREPGPWETQYF.

CDR3 amino acids: CSAREGQKNIQYF. The V gene is TRBV20-1, the J gene TRBJ2-4; without DNA, the TCRdb call of TRBD2 cannot be checked. CDR3 length: 13 residues. The germline gives CDR1 DFQATT, CDR2 SNEGSKA (reference sequence).